This T cell receptor (beta chain) is from a study of blood T cell repertoires in COVID-19. Overall study context: The origin of the acute and convalescent COVID-19 samples was the United States, Italy and Spain. Sources were T cells, B-cell-depleted T cells, or PBMCs; the material itself was cDNA or gDNA.

Per the study methods: Amplification of reference gene primers was used by the study to estimate nucleated cell counts. Profiling relied on immunoSEQ multiplex PCR, and the TCRdb table lists in-frame clones only, not all of them. V, J and clone size are taken as reported in that table, and D and trimming were inferred from the DNA itself. The sample carries over 85,000 clones, approximately 87% recorded once. The TCR comes from a human donor in a cohort sampled during active COVID-19. The sequenced material came from peripheral blood.

This CDR3 is CASSLSLAAYNEQFF. The CDR3 DNA is TGTGCCAGCAGTTTATCGCTAGCGGCCTACAATGAGCAGTTCTTC. This chain links TRBV27 with TRBJ2-1; 7 positions agree with TRBD2. The trim removed 0 bases at V and 2 bases at J, leaving 1 base unmatched. The germline gives CDR1 MNHEY, CDR2 SMNVEV (reference sequence). CDR3 length equals 15 residues.